This T cell receptor (beta chain) was recovered during a study of T cells in Graves' hyperthyroidism and ophthalmopathy. Points from the study as a whole: Blood also carried most thyroid clonotypes expanded above 0.001.

Graves' hyperthyroidism qualified as stable when ophthalmopathy did not progress within 18 months. Thyroid ultrasound, orbital computed tomography, clinical symptoms, and serum thyroxine and TRAb underpinned diagnoses. This CDR3 is 17 amino acids long. V was pared by 4 bases and J by 3 bases, with 22 bases between. Germline assignment: CDR1 MDHEN and CDR2 SYDVKM. From RNA transcripts, TCR beta CDR3 regions were amplified. HTBI primers were the set used in a first-round RT-PCR of the TCR CDR3. Using its own MiXCR run on the multiplex PCR reads, TCRdb lists one record per CDR3 protein. The table lists about 420,000 distinct CDR3 sequences, 15% to 18% of them singletons. This clonotype showed up many times. The antigen is unknown.

This sequence originates from a woman aged 18 to 35 with Graves' hyperthyroidism. The chain is built from TRBV28 and TRBJ2-7, with D perhaps TRBD2 (6 bases). Material for sequencing was blood. The CDR3 loop reads CASSSPSPGQGLYEQYF. CDR3 sequence (DNA): TGTGCCAGCAGTTCCCCGTCCCCCGGGCAGGGACTCTACGAGCAGTACTTC.